This entry concerns a single TCR beta chain. The sample originates from a study of T cell responses to AZD1222 COVID-19 vaccine. This CDR3 region has 11 residues. Germline V gene data show CDR1 as DFQATT and CDR2 as SNEGSKA (reference sequence). V trimming: 5 bases; J trimming: 13 bases; junction bases outside the gene matches: 5. TCRdb's copy holds only in-frame clones and misses some; the assay was immunoSEQ multiplex PCR. This sample has 150,000 or so clones, with about 92% found just once. The specimen was peripheral blood, collected on day 0 of AZD1222 vaccination. The clonotype comes from an adult in good health. The chain is built from TRBV20-1 and TRBJ2-1; 10 bases match TRBD2. Here the CDR3 reads CSAEASGSQFF. The CDR3, as DNA: TGCAGTGCTGAAGCTAGCGGGAGTCAGTTCTTC.